This is a list of T cell receptor beta chains from one sample in a study of T cells in Graves' hyperthyroidism and ophthalmopathy. TCRdb re-called the multiplex PCR reads with MiXCR, one entry per CDR3 protein. The sample consists of about 600,000 distinct CDR3 sequences, approximately 16% of them appearing once. Sample: blood. These receptors were collected from a woman between 40 and 55 years old with Graves' ophthalmopathy. Both conserved end residues are part of each CDR3. A D gene is named only where the DNA matches it firmly. Size is stated for part of the rows, as once, few or many counts, or as a class when the clone is expanded.

clone_size | j_call | d_call | v_call | cdr3_aa | cdr3_nt
NA | TRBJ2-1 | TRBD2 | TRBV19 | CASSRTGLAGSEQFF | TGTGCCAGTAGTAGGACGGGACTAGCGGGAAGCGAGCAGTTCTTC
NA | TRBJ2-1 | NA | TRBV6-1 | CASSGNSQNLKFF | TGCGCCAGCAGTGGTAATTCGCAAAACCTAAAGTTCTTC
many | TRBJ2-3 | TRBD1 | TRBV2 | CASSQTGASGDTQYF | TGTGCCAGCAGTCAGACAGGGGCCAGCGGAGATACGCAGTATTTT
NA | TRBJ2-1 | TRBD2 | TRBV15 | CATSKKLADSYNEQFF | TGTGCCACCAGCAAAAAACTAGCGGATTCCTACAATGAGCAGTTCTTC
once | TRBJ1-1 | NA | TRBV29-1 | CSVPGWGPKGAEAFF | TGCAGCGTCCCAGGGTGGGGACCCAAGGGCGCTGAAGCTTTCTTT
NA | TRBJ1-5 | NA | TRBV3-1 | CASSNRLGPQHF | TGTGCCAGCAGCAACCGCCTGGGGCCCCAGCATTTT
many | TRBJ2-1 | TRBD2 | TRBV30 | CAWTGPLAVSYNEQFF | TGTGCCTGGACCGGACCCCTAGCGGTCTCCTACAATGAGCAGTTCTTC
NA | TRBJ2-7 | TRBD2 | TRBV6-1 | CASSPLAGENEQYF | TGTGCCAGCAGTCCTTTAGCGGGAGAAAACGAGCAGTACTTC
many | TRBJ1-4 | TRBD1 | TRBV6-1 | CASCRDRVEEKLFF | TGTGCCAGTTGCCGGGACAGGGTAGAAGAAAAACTGTTTTTT
many | TRBJ2-3 | NA | TRBV2 | CASRQDGDTQYF | TGTGCCAGCAGGCAGGACGGAGATACGCAGTATTTT
NA | TRBJ2-1 | TRBD2 | TRBV7-9 | CASRYAGGSAYNEQFF | TGTGCCAGCAGGTATGCGGGAGGTTCCGCCTACAATGAGCAGTTCTTC
many | TRBJ1-3 | NA | TRBV5-1 | CASSLAGTGLGNTIYF | TGCGCCAGCAGCTTGGCCGGGACCGGACTAGGAAACACCATATATTTT
many | TRBJ2-5 | TRBD1 | TRBV6-1 | CASSATGDGETQYF | TGTGCCAGCAGTGCGACAGGGGATGGAGAGACCCAGTACTTC
NA | TRBJ2-2 | NA | TRBV7-9 | CASDWGRNTGELFF | TGTGCCAGTGACTGGGGGCGTAACACCGGGGAGCTGTTTTTT
many | TRBJ2-3 | NA | TRBV3-1 | CASSPGVSSTDTQYF | TGTGCCAGCAGCCCGGGGGTCTCTAGCACAGATACGCAGTATTTT
many | TRBJ2-1 | TRBD2 | TRBV20-1 | CSATGLAGVGDYNEQFF | TGCAGTGCCACGGGACTAGCGGGAGTGGGGGACTACAATGAGCAGTTCTTC
many | TRBJ2-7 | TRBD1 | TRBV6-5 | CASSYGTGDYEQYF | TGTGCCAGCAGTTACGGGACAGGGGACTACGAGCAGTACTTC
many | TRBJ2-4 | NA | TRBV7-8 | CASSPQRLAKNIQYF | TGTGCCAGCAGTCCACAGCGGTTAGCCAAAAACATTCAGTACTTC
many | TRBJ2-2 | NA | TRBV2 | CTRPKYTGELFF | TGTACCCGACCCAAGTACACCGGGGAGCTGTTTTTT
few | TRBJ1-3 | TRBD1 | TRBV18 | CASSPLQGATSSGNTIYF | TGTGCCAGCTCCCCTCTTCAGGGGGCAACCAGCTCTGGAAACACCATATATTTT
many | TRBJ1-4 | TRBD1 | TRBV30 | CAWRATGTGGEKLFF | TGTGCCTGGAGAGCAACCGGGACAGGGGGTGAAAAACTGTTTTTT
NA | TRBJ2-3 | TRBD2 | TRBV6-1 | CASSERGTSGGTDTQYF | TGTGCCAGCAGTGAAAGGGGGACTAGCGGGGGTACAGATACGCAGTATTTT
few | TRBJ2-2 | NA | TRBV5-8 | CASSFQGQRTGELFF | TGTGCCAGCAGCTTCCAGGGGCAACGGACCGGGGAGCTGTTTTTT
few | TRBJ2-7 | NA | TRBV29-1 | CSARAPYEQYF | TGCAGCGCCCGGGCGCCATACGAGCAGTACTTC
few | TRBJ1-5 | NA | TRBV7-8 | CASSLGGAVGQPQHF | TGTGCCAGCAGCTTAGGAGGGGCGGTAGGTCAGCCCCAGCATTTT
many | TRBJ1-5 | NA | TRBV7-8 | CASSSAGLSAGNQPQHF | TGTGCCAGCAGTTCCGCCGGGCTCTCGGCAGGCAATCAGCCCCAGCATTTT
NA | TRBJ1-5 | NA | TRBV6-5 | CASSYLGVGNQPQHF | TGTGCCAGCAGTTACTTGGGAGTTGGCAATCAGCCCCAGCATTTT